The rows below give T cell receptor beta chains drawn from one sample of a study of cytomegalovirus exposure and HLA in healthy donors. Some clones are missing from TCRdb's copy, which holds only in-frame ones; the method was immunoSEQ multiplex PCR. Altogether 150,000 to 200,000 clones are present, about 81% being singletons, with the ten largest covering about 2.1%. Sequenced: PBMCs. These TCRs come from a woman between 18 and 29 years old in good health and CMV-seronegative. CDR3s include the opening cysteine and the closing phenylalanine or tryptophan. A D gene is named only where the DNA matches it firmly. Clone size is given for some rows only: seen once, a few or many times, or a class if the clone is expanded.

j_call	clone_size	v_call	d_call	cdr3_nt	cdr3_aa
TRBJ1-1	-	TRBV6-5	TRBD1	TGTGCCAGCAGCCGAGGACAGGGACGAGCTTTCTTT	CASSRGQGRAFF
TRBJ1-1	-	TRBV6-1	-	TGTGCCACACAGGGTCGCCCGGGGAACACTGAAGCTTTCTTT	CATQGRPGNTEAFF
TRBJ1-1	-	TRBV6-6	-	TGTGCCAGCAGTTACTCCCCTTCGAACACTGAAGCTTTCTTT	CASSYSPSNTEAFF
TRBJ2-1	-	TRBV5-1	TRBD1	TGCGCCAGCGGACTTAGGACAGGAGACTACAATGAGCAGTTCTTC	CASGLRTGDYNEQFF
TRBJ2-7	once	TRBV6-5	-	TGTGCCAGCAGTCGGCGGGGCCCCAGGGTGGGCGAGCAGTACTTC	CASSRRGPRVGEQYF
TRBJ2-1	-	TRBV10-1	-	TGCGCCAGCAGTGCGCGGTTAGCGGCTTACAATGAGCAGTTCTTC	CASSARLAAYNEQFF
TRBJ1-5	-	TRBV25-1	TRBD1	TGTGCCAGCAGTGCCCTGGGGGACAGCATCAATCAGCCCCAGCATTTT	CASSALGDSINQPQHF
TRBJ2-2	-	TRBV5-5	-	TGTGCCAGCAGCTTGGGCGGGAACACCGGGGAGCTGTTTTTT	CASSLGGNTGELFF
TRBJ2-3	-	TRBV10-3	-	TGTGCCATCAGTGAGCCTCCCCCGCGGGATACGCAGTATTTT	CAISEPPPRDTQYF
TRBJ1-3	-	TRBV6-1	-	TGTGCCAGCAGTGAAGCGCGGGGAGGGACAAGCTCTGGAAACACCATATATTTT	CASSEARGGTSSGNTIYF
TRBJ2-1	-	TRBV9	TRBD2	TGTGCCAGCAGCGTAGGGGGCCGGGGCGGGAGCTCCTACAATGAGCAGTTCTTC	CASSVGGRGGSSYNEQFF
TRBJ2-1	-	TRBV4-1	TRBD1	TGCGCCAGCAGCCAAGCGGACAGGGGAAATGAGCAGTTCTTC	CASSQADRGNEQFF
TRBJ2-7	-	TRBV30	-	TGTGAAAAAACAGGGTTTCGGGAGCAGTACTTC	CEKTGFREQYF
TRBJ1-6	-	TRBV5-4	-	TGTGCCAGCAGCCTTCGGACAGCACCAAGCTCCTATAATTCACCCCTCCACTTT	CASSLRTAPSSYNSPLHF
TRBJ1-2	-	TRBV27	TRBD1	TGTGCCAGCAGTTTAAGTCCAGGGGGTTTTCGGGGTGGCTACACCTTC	CASSLSPGGFRGGYTF
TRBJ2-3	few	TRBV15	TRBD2	TGTGCCACCAGCATAACGCGGGCGGGAGGGCCAACAGATACGCAGTATTTT	CATSITRAGGPTDTQYF
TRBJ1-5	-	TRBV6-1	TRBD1	TGTGCCAGCAGTGTTGGGACAGGGGAAGGTCAGCCCCAGCATTTT	CASSVGTGEGQPQHF
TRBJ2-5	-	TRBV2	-	TGTGCCAGCAGCCTCCAGGGGAGGACCCAGTACTTC	CASSLQGRTQYF
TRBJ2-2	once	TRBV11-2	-	TGTGCCAGCAGCCCGGGGAGAGGGAACACCGGGGAGCTGTTTTTT	CASSPGRGNTGELFF
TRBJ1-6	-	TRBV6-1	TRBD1	TGTGCCAGCAGTGTTGGACAGGGTAATTCACCCCTCCACTTT	CASSVGQGNSPLHF
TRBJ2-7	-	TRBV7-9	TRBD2	TGTGCCAGCAGCTTAGCGCGGGCTAGCGGGAGGGCCATCGAGCAGTACTTC	CASSLARASGRAIEQYF
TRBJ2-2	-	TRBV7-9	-	TGTGCCAGCAGCAATGGACTCAGCGGGGAGCTGTTTTTT	CASSNGLSGELFF
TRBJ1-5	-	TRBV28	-	TGTGCCAGTAGACAGTCCAATCAGCCCCAGCATTTT	CASRQSNQPQHF
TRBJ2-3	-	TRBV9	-	TGTGCCAGCAGCCAGACTTCGACCCAAACAGATACGCAGTATTTT	CASSQTSTQTDTQYF
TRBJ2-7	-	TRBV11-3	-	TGTGCCAGCAGCTTAGATGTGGGCCAGGGGTACGAGCAGTACTTC	CASSLDVGQGYEQYF
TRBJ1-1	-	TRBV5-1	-	TGCGCCAGCAGCTTGGCCGGACAAAACACTGAAGCTTTCTTT	CASSLAGQNTEAFF
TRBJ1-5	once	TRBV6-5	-	TGTGCCAGCAGATCGGGATTCTATAGCAATCAGCCCCAGCATTTT	CASRSGFYSNQPQHF
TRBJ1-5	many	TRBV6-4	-	TGTGCCAGCAGTGTAAATTCATTGACGACGGAGGGCCAGCCCCAGCATTTT	CASSVNSLTTEGQPQHF
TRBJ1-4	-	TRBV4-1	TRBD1	TGCGCCAGCAGCCGGACGCCGGGACAGGGGAATGAAAAACTGTTTTTT	CASSRTPGQGNEKLFF
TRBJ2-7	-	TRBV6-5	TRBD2	TGTGCCACCCACCGACTAGCGGGAGAGCAGTACTTC	CATHRLAGEQYF
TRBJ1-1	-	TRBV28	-	TGTGCCAGCAGTCTCTGGAACACTGAAGCTTTCTTT	CASSLWNTEAFF
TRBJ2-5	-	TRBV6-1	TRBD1	TGTGCCAGCAGTCCTCAAACAGGGGCCCAAGAGACCCAGTACTTC	CASSPQTGAQETQYF
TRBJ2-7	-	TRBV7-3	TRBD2	TGTGCCAGCAGCCCGGGACTAGCGGGAGTTCACGAGCAGTACTTC	CASSPGLAGVHEQYF
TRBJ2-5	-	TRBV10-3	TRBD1	TGTGCCATCAGTGAGCAGGGGGCCCAAGAGACCCAGTACTTC	CAISEQGAQETQYF
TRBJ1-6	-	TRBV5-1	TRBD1	TGCGCCAGCAGCGGGGACAGCTTTGCCCCAAATTCACCCCTCCACTTT	CASSGDSFAPNSPLHF
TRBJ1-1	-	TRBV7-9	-	TGTGCCGGAGACAGTAACACTGAAGCTTTCTTT	CAGDSNTEAFF
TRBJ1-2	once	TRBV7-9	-	TGTGCCAGCAGCTCGGGGGGCTATGGCTACACCTTC	CASSSGGYGYTF
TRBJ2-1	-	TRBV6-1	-	TGTGCCAGCAGAGTAGAACCGTATGAGCAGTTCTTC	CASRVEPYEQFF
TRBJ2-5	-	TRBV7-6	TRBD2	TGTGCCAGCAGCTTAGGTAGCGGGGGGTACCAAGAGACCCAGTACTTC	CASSLGSGGYQETQYF
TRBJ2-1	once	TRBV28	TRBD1	TGTGCCAGCAGTTATACGGGACAGGGGGCTGGGGAGCAGTTCTTC	CASSYTGQGAGEQFF
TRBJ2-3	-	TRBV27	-	TGTGCCAGCCGTCGCGATTTTGGCACAGATACGCAGTATTTT	CASRRDFGTDTQYF
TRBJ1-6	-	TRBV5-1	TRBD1	TGCGCCAGCAGCTTAGGACAGGAATATTCACCCCTCCACTTT	CASSLGQEYSPLHF